This TCR beta chain comes out of a study of blood T cell repertoires in COVID-19. Whole-study context: Spain, Italy and the United States supplied samples that represented acute and convalescent COVID-19. The cDNA or gDNA used as material had been derived from T cells, B-cell-depleted T cells, or PBMCs.

Germline V lookup: CDR1 LNHDA, CDR2 SQIVND (reference sequence). Trimming stripped 7 bases from V and 7 bases from J, with 17 bases between. The CDR3 runs 14 residues. Profiled with immunoSEQ multiplex PCR; TCRdb holds only in-frame clones, not every one. The sample consists of 60,000 to 75,000 clones, roughly 87% of them appearing once. The sample taken for sequencing was peripheral blood. The V call is TRBV19, the J call TRBJ2-1; possible D gene TRBD1, 6 bases. This TCR was sampled from a woman aged 50 to 60 with COVID-19, enrolled during active disease. The DNA of the CDR3 is TGTGCCAGTAATGGGCTAGGGGGTCGGAATGAGCAGTTCTTC. Amino acids: CASNGLGGRNEQFF.